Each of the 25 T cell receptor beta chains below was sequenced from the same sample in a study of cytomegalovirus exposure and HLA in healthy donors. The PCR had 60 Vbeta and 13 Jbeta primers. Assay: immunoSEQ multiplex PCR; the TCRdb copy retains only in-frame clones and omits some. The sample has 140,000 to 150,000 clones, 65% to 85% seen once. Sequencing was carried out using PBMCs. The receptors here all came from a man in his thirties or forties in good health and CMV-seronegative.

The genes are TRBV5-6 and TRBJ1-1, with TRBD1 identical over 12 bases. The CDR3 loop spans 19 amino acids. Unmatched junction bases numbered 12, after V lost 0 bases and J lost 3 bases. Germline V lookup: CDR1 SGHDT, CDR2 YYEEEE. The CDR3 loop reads CASSLGPGTGGFEDTEAFF. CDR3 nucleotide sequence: TGTGCCAGCAGCTTGGGTCCCGGGACAGGGGGCTTCGAGGACACTGAAGCTTTCTTT. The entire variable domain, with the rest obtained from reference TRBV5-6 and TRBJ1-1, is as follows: DAGVTQSPTHLIKTRGQQVTLRCSPKSGHDTVSWYQQALGQGPQFIFQYYEEEERQRGNFPDRFSGHQFPNYSSELNVNALLLGDSALYLCASSLGPGTGGFEDTEAFFGQGTRLTVV.

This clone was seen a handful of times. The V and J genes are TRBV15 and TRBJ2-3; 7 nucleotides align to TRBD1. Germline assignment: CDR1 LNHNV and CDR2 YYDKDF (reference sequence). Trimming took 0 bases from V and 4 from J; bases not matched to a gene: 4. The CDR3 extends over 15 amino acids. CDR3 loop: CATSREGDSSDTQYF. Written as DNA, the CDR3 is TGTGCCACCAGCAGAGAAGGGGACAGTTCAGATACGCAGTATTTT.

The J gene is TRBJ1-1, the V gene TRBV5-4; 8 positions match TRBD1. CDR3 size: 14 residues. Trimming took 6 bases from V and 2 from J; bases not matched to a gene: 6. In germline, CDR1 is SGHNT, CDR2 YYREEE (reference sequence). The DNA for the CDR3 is TGTGCCAGCAAGATTGGACAGGGAAACACTGAAGCTTTCTTT. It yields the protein CASKIGQGNTEAFF.

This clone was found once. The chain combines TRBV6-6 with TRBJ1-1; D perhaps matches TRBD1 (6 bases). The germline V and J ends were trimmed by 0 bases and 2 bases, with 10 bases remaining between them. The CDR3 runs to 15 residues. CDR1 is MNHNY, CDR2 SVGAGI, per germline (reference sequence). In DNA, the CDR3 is TGTGCCAGCAGTTACTCGGGGGCGCGAAACACTGAAGCTTTCTTT. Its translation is CASSYSGARNTEAFF.

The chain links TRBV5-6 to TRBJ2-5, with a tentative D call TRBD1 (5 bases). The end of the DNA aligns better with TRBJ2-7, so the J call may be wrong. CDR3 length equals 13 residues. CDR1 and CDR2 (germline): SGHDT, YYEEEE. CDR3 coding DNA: TGTGCCAGCGCCGGCTGGGGCGCCTACGAGCAGTACTTC. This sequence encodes CASAGWGAYEQYF.

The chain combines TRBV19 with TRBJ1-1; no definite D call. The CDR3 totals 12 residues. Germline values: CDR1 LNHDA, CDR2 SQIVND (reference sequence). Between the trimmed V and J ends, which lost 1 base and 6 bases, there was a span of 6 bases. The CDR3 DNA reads TGTGCCAGTAGTATAGGCGGGCCTGAAGCTTTCTTT. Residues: CASSIGGPEAFF.

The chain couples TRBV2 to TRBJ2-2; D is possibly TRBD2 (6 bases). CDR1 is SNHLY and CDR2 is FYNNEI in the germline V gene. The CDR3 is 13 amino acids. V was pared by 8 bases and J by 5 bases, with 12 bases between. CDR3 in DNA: TGTGCCAGCTCCTGGGGGAGGACCGGGGAGCTGTTTTTT. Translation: CASSWGRTGELFF.

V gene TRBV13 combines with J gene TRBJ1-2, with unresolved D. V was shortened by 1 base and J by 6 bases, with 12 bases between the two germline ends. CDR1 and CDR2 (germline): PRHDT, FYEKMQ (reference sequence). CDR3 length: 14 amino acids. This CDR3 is CASSLEGREDGYTF. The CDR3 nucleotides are TGTGCCAGCAGCTTAGAAGGGAGGGAAGATGGCTACACCTTC. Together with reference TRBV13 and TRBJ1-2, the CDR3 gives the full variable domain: AAGVIQSPRHLIKEKRETATLKCYPIPRHDTVYWYQQGPGQDPQFLISFYEKMQSDKGSIPDRFSAQQFSDYHSELNMSSLELGDSALYFCASSLEGREDGYTFGSGTRLTVV.

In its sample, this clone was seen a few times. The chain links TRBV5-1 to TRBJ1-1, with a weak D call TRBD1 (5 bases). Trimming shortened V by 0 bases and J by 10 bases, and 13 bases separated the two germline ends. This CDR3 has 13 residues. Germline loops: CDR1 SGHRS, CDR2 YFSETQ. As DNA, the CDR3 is TGCGCCAGCAGCTTGGAAAGGGTCGGGGGAGCTTTCTTT. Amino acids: CASSLERVGGAFF.

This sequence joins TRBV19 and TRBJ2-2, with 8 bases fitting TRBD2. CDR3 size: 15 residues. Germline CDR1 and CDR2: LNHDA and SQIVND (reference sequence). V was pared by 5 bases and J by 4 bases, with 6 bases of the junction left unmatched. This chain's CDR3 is CASSVSGGITGELFF. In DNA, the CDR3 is TGTGCCAGTAGTGTAAGCGGGGGCATCACCGGGGAGCTGTTTTTT.

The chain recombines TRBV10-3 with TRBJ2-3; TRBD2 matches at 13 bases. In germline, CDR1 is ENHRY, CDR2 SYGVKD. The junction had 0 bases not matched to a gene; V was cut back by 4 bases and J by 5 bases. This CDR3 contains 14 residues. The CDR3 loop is CAISGTSGGDTQYF. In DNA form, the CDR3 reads TGTGCCATCAGTGGGACTAGCGGGGGAGATACGCAGTATTTT.

The CDR3 protein is CATSSDTGWDEKLFF. The CDR3 nucleotides read TGTGCCACCAGCAGTGATACAGGGTGGGATGAAAAACTGTTTTTT. The chain combines TRBV15 with TRBJ1-4; possibly TRBD1 for D (6 bases). The V and J ends lost 3 bases and 6 bases respectively, with 14 bases between them. This CDR3 is 15 amino acids long. Germline lookup yields CDR1 LNHNV and CDR2 YYDKDF (reference sequence).

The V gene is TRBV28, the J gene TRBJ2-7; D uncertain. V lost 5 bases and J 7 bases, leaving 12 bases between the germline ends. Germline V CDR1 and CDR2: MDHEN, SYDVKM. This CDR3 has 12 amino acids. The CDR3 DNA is TGTGCCAGCAGTAGCGACCCCTGGGAGCAGTACTTC. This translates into CASSSDPWEQYF.

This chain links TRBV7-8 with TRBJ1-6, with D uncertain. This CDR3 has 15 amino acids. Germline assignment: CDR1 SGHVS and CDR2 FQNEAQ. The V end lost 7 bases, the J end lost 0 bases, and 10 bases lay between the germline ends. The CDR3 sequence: CASTSRDSYNSPLHF. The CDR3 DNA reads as TGTGCCAGCACCTCGAGAGACTCCTATAATTCACCCCTCCACTTT.

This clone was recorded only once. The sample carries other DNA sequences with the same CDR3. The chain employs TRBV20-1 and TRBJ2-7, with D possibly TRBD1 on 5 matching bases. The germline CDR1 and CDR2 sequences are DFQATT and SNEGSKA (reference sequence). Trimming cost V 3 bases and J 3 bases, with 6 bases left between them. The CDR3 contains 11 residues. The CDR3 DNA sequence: TGCAGTGCTAGTCAGGGCTACGAGCAGTACTTC. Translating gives CSASQGYEQYF.

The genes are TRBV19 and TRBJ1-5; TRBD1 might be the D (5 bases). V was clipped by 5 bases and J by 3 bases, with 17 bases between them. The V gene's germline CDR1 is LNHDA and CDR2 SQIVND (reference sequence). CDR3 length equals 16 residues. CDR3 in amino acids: CASSPRQWKDNQPQHF. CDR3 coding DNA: TGTGCCAGTAGTCCCCGACAGTGGAAGGACAATCAGCCCCAGCATTTT.

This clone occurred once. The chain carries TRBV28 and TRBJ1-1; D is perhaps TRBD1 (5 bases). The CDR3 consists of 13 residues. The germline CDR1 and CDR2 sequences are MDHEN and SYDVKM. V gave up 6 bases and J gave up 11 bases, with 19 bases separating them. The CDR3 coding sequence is TGTGCCAGCAGGCCAGGGCCGGTTGAAGGCGCTTTCTTT. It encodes CASRPGPVEGAFF.

CDR3 DNA sequence: TGTGCCAGCAGTGGCGACAGAAACACTGAAGCTTTCTTT. Translation: CASSGDRNTEAFF. The rearrangement uses TRBV6-4 and TRBJ1-1; a weak D match, TRBD1 (5 bases). The germline CDR1 and CDR2 sequences are MRHNA and SNTAGT. The CDR3 sequence is 13 residues long. V lost 4 bases and J lost 2, with 8 bases in between.

CDR3 region: CASSMRQGNTGELFF. The CDR3 region has the DNA TGTGCCAGTAGTATGAGACAGGGCAACACCGGGGAGCTGTTTTTT. The rearrangement uses TRBV19 and TRBJ2-2, with 7 bases matching TRBD1. Per the germline V gene, CDR1 is LNHDA and CDR2 is SQIVND (reference sequence). The J segment lost 2 bases and the V segment lost 3 bases, leaving 3 bases of the junction unmatched. This CDR3 has 15 amino acids.

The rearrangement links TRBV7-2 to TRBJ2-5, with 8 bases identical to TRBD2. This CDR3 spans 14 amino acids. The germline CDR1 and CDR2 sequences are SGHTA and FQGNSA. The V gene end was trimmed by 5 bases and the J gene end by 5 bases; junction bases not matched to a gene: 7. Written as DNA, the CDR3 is TGTGCCAGCAGCCTCGGGGGGGCCGGGGAGACCCAGTACTTC. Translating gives CASSLGGAGETQYF. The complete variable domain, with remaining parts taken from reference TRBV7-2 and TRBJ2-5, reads GAGVSQSPSNKVTEKGKDVELRCDPISGHTALYWYRQSLGQGLEFLIYFQGNSAPDKSGLPSDRFSAERTGGSVSTLTIQRTQQEDSAVYLCASSLGGAGETQYFGPGTRLLVL.

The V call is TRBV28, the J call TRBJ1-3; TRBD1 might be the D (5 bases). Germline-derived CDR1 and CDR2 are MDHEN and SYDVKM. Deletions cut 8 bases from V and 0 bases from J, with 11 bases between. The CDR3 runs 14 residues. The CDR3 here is CASGGGYSGNTIYF. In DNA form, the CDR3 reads TGTGCCAGCGGGGGGGGGTACTCTGGAAACACCATATATTTT.

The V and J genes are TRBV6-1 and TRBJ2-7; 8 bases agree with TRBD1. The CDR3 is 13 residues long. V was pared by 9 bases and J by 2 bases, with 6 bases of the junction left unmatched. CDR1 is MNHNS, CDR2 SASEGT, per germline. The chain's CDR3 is CASTGTGPYEQYF. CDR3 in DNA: TGTGCCAGTACCGGGACAGGACCCTACGAGCAGTACTTC.

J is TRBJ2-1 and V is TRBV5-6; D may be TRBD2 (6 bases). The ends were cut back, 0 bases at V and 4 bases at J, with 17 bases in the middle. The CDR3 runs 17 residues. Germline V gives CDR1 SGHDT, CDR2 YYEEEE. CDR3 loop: CASSLAWSSDLYNEQFF. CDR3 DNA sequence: TGTGCCAGCAGCTTGGCCTGGTCTAGCGACTTATACAATGAGCAGTTCTTC. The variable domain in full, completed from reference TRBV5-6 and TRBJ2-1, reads DAGVTQSPTHLIKTRGQQVTLRCSPKSGHDTVSWYQQALGQGPQFIFQYYEEEERQRGNFPDRFSGHQFPNYSSELNVNALLLGDSALYLCASSLAWSSDLYNEQFFGPGTRLTVL.

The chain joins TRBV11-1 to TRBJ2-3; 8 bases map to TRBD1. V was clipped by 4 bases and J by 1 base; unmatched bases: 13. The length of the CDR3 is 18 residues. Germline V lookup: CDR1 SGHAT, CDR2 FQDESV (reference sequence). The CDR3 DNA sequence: TGTGCCAGCAGCTCCGGACAGGGTAAAGGAGGAGGCACAGATACGCAGTATTTT. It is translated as CASSSGQGKGGGTDTQYF.

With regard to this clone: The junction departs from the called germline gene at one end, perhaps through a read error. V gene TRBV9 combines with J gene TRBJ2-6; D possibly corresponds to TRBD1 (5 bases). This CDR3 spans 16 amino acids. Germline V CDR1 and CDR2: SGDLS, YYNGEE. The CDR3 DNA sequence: TGTGCCAGCAGCGTAGGTAGTCTGCCTGGGGCCAACGGCCTGACTTTC. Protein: CASSVGSLPGANGLTF.